Listed below are T cell receptor beta chains from one sample, sequenced in a study of cytomegalovirus exposure and HLA in healthy donors. Data came from immunoSEQ multiplex PCR; TCRdb stores just in-frame clones and leaves some out. This sample carries under 90,000 clones, less than 80% of them seen once, and the ten largest clones take 5.5% to 8.5%. The material sequenced was PBMCs. These receptors all stem from a woman between 35 and 50 years old in good health and CMV-seronegative. The CDR3 runs from the conserved cysteine through the conserved F or W. The order of the fields is J gene, D gene, V gene, clone size, CDR3 length, CDR3 protein, CDR3 DNA. A D gene is named only where the DNA matches it firmly. The size entry is marked missing in some rows and otherwise reads once, few, many or a size class.

TRBJ1-6 TRBD1 TRBV19 - 21 CASSIYKGNRGPSSYNSPLHF TGTGCCAGTAGTATTTACAAGGGCAACAGGGGGCCGAGCTCCTATAATTCACCCCTCCACTTT
TRBJ1-4 - TRBV19 - 13 CASGHGGGQKLFF TGTGCCAGTGGACACGGCGGGGGTCAAAAACTGTTTTTT
TRBJ1-1 TRBD1 TRBV5-1 few 16 CASSAWDRGDAAEAFF TGCGCCAGCAGCGCCTGGGACAGGGGGGATGCCGCTGAAGCTTTCTTT
TRBJ2-5 - TRBV7-2 - 12 CASSLDSRDQYF TGTGCCAGCAGCTTAGATTCCCGCGACCAGTACTTC
TRBJ1-1 TRBD1 TRBV29-1 - 13 CSVGGQMDTEAFF TGCAGCGTTGGGGGACAGATGGACACTGAAGCTTTCTTT
TRBJ2-3 - TRBV5-1 few 16 CASSSTQARSTDTQYF TGCGCCAGCAGCTCGACCCAAGCGAGGAGCACAGATACGCAGTATTTT
TRBJ1-2 TRBD1 TRBV19 - 16 CASRNRDRWPRRGYTF TGTGCCAGTAGAAACCGGGACAGGTGGCCTCGCCGGGGCTACACCTTC
TRBJ2-7 TRBD2 TRBV11-2 few 17 CASSFTWTSGFPYEQYF TGTGCCAGCAGCTTCACTTGGACTAGCGGTTTTCCTTACGAGCAGTACTTC
TRBJ2-2 TRBD2 TRBV5-1 - 15 CASGLAGAPTGELFF TGCGCCAGCGGACTAGCGGGGGCACCGACCGGGGAGCTGTTTTTT
TRBJ1-2 TRBD1 TRBV27 - 16 CASSPQGQGRTYGYTF TGTGCCAGCAGTCCGCAAGGACAGGGGAGGACCTATGGCTACACCTTC
TRBJ2-6 - TRBV9 - 15 CASSERSSGANVLTF TGTGCCAGCAGCGAAAGGAGCTCTGGGGCCAACGTCCTGACTTTC
TRBJ2-2 - TRBV5-1 - 14 CASSFDRNTGELFF TGCGCCAGCAGCTTTGACAGGAACACCGGGGAGCTGTTTTTT
TRBJ2-2 TRBD2 TRBV4-1 - 16 CASSLRLAANTGELFF TGCGCCAGCAGCCTCCGACTAGCGGCGAACACCGGGGAGCTGTTTTTT
TRBJ2-5 - TRBV2 - 13 CASTELIQETQYF TGTGCCAGCACCGAACTAATACAAGAGACCCAGTACTTC
TRBJ2-3 TRBD2 TRBV2 once 16 CASSEGAGGLTDTQYF TGTGCCAGCAGTGAAGGGGCGGGAGGCCTCACAGATACGCAGTATTTT
TRBJ2-7 TRBD2 TRBV27 - 15 CASSRTSGATYEQYF TGTGCCAGCAGCAGGACTAGCGGCGCCACCTACGAGCAGTACTTC
TRBJ2-5 - TRBV5-6 - 12 CASSRLQETQYF TGTGCCAGCAGTAGACTCCAAGAGACCCAGTACTTC
TRBJ1-1 - TRBV9 once 15 CASSVRTDMNTEAFF TGTGCCAGCAGCGTGCGGACAGACATGAACACTGAAGCTTTCTTT
TRBJ2-2 TRBD1 TRBV4-2 few 16 CASSQDWDRGAGELFF TGTGCCAGCAGCCAAGATTGGGACAGGGGCGCCGGGGAGCTGTTTTTT
TRBJ1-1 - TRBV30 - 13 CAWSLRRLTEAFF TGTGCCTGGAGTTTAAGGAGGCTCACTGAAGCTTTCTTT
TRBJ1-2 TRBD1 TRBV14 - 15 CASSNGTVDDYGYTF TGTGCCAGCAGTAACGGGACAGTCGACGACTATGGCTACACCTTC
TRBJ1-2 - TRBV9 - 14 CASSPASGFDGYTF TGTGCCAGCAGCCCCGCTTCCGGGTTCGATGGCTACACCTTC
TRBJ2-3 TRBD1 TRBV18 - 17 CASSPRRTGGNTDTQYF TGTGCCAGCTCACCCCGTCGGACAGGGGGCAACACAGATACGCAGTATTTT
TRBJ1-4 - TRBV19 - 13 CASSPRGEEKLFF TGTGCCAGTAGTCCCAGGGGAGAAGAAAAACTGTTTTTT
TRBJ2-5 - TRBV7-9 few 18 CASSLEGWASSVKETQYF TGTGCCAGCAGCTTAGAGGGCTGGGCTAGCTCGGTCAAAGAGACCCAGTACTTC
TRBJ1-5 - TRBV28 - 12 CASCSGNQPQHF TGTGCCAGCTGTTCCGGCAATCAGCCCCAGCATTTT
TRBJ2-3 TRBD1 TRBV6-4 - 15 CASSERGLGTDTQYF TGTGCCAGCAGCGAGAGGGGGCTTGGCACAGATACGCAGTATTTT
TRBJ1-5 - TRBV10-3 - 14 CAIRDGQSNQPQHF TGTGCCATCAGGGACGGACAGAGCAATCAGCCCCAGCATTTT
TRBJ2-5 TRBD1 TRBV23-1 - 15 CASSQSGTELETQYF TGCGCCAGCAGTCAATCGGGGACAGAACTGGAGACCCAGTACTTC
TRBJ2-2 TRBD1 TRBV5-4 - 16 CASSLTTGPVTGELFF TGTGCCAGCAGCTTAACGACAGGGCCGGTCACCGGGGAGCTGTTTTTT
TRBJ2-7 TRBD2 TRBV10-3 - 15 CAISESAGGTYEQYF TGTGCCATCAGTGAGTCTGCGGGGGGTACCTACGAGCAGTACTTC
TRBJ2-1 - TRBV11-2 few 13 CASSSNNQGEQFF TGTGCCAGCAGCTCGAACAATCAGGGGGAGCAGTTCTTC
TRBJ2-7 - TRBV5-4 - 16 CASSTSRAGPAYEQYF TGTGCCAGCAGCACCTCCCGGGCGGGCCCTGCCTACGAGCAGTACTTC
TRBJ2-7 - TRBV7-9 - 14 CASRPGAASYEQYF TGTGCCAGCAGACCCGGAGCAGCCTCCTACGAGCAGTACTTC
TRBJ2-1 - TRBV28 - 14 CASRAPGGANEQFF TGTGCCAGCAGGGCCCCCGGCGGGGCTAATGAGCAGTTCTTC
TRBJ2-6 - TRBV29-1 once 11 CSVDRGSVLTF TGCAGCGTTGACCGGGGTAGCGTCCTGACTTTC
TRBJ2-3 - TRBV7-8 - 14 CASSLGGATDTQYF TGTGCCAGCAGCTTAGGGGGAGCGACAGATACGCAGTATTTT
TRBJ2-7 - TRBV30 once 18 CAWSVLGLAGARGYEQYF TGTGCCTGGAGTGTACTCGGGCTAGCCGGAGCCCGGGGCTACGAGCAGTACTTC
TRBJ1-6 TRBD1 TRBV7-8 once 16 CASSLEGQGFSSPLHF TGTGCCAGCAGCTTGGAAGGACAGGGGTTCAGTTCACCCCTCCACTTT
TRBJ1-2 TRBD1 TRBV30 - 15 CAWSRMAGTGTGYTF TGTGCCTGGAGTAGGATGGCCGGGACAGGGACGGGGTACACCTTC
TRBJ2-7 - TRBV19 few 14 CASKRVDVDHEQYF TGTGCCAGTAAGCGGGTTGACGTGGACCACGAGCAGTACTTC
TRBJ2-5 TRBD2 TRBV5-6 once 15 CASSLYLAGGETQYF TGTGCCAGCAGCTTGTACCTAGCGGGGGGGGAGACCCAGTACTTC
TRBJ2-3 - TRBV28 few 15 CASSPTGAHTDTQYF TGTGCCAGCAGCCCGACAGGCGCTCACACAGATACGCAGTATTTT
TRBJ2-6 - TRBV11-1 - 15 CASSSGISGANVLTF TGTGCCAGCAGCTCAGGGATCTCTGGGGCCAACGTCCTGACTTTC
TRBJ2-1 - TRBV6-6 - 14 CASRRGGENNEQFF TGTGCCAGCAGGAGGGGGGGAGAGAACAATGAGCAGTTCTTC
TRBJ2-2 - TRBV5-4 once 17 CASSLDLSVVGTGELFF TGTGCCAGCAGCTTGGATCTTAGCGTCGTGGGCACCGGGGAGCTGTTTTTT